The following is a T cell receptor (beta chain) sequence with its context. Its antigen is unknown. This entry is derived from a study of PD-1 blockade in classical Hodgkin lymphoma. Study-wide context: Nivolumab was given intravenously to patients at 3 mg/kg every 2 weeks. Study-level points and caveats: Newly diagnosed and completely responding patients shared comparable baseline diversity. Factors driving the repertoire differences, possibly disease activity or prior therapy, remain undefined.

All patients experienced relapse after autologous stem cell transplantation, and brentuximab vedotin exposure was variable. Clones were read by immunoSEQ multiplex PCR, and TCRdb kept only the in-frame ones, dropping some. The data contain around 40,000 clones, around 80% of them singletons. The CDR3 sequence is 15 residues long. CDR1 and CDR2 from the germline V gene are SGHDT and YYEEEE. Trimming removed 0 bases from V and 4 bases from J, with 10 bases in between. The V gene is TRBV5-6, the J gene TRBJ1-4, with D unclear. Sequencing used peripheral blood mononuclear cells (PBMCs), obtained at baseline. This sequence was found in a human donor with classical Hodgkin lymphoma. The CDR3 DNA reads TGTGCCAGCAGCTTGGTAACCGAATATAATGAAAAACTGTTTTTT. It encodes CASSLVTEYNEKLFF.